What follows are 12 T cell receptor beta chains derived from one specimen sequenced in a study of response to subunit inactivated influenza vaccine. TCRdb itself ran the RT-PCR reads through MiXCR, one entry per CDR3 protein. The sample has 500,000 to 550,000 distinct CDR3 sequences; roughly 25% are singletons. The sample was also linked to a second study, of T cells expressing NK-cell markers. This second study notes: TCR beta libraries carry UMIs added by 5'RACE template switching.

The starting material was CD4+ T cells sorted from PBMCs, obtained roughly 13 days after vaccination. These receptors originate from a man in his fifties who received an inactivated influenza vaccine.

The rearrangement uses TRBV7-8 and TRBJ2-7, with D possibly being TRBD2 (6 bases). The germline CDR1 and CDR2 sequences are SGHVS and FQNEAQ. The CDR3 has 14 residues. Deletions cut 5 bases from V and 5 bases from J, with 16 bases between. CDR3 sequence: CASSPSGGKNEQYF. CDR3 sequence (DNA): TGTGCCAGCAGCCCTAGTGGGGGGAAGAACGAGCAGTACTTC.

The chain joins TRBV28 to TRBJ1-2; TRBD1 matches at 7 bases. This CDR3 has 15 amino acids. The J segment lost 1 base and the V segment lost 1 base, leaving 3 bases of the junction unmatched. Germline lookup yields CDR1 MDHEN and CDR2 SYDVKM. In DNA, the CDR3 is TGTGCCAGCAGTTTATCCCCAGGGGGTAACTATGGCTACACCTTC. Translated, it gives CASSLSPGGNYGYTF.

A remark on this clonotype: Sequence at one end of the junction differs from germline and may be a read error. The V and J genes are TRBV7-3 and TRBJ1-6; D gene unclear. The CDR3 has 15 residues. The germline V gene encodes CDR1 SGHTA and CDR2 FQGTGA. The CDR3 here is CASSLTQFSNSPLHF. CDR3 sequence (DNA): TGTGCCAGCAGCCTAACGCAGTTTTCCAATTCACCCCTCCACTTT.

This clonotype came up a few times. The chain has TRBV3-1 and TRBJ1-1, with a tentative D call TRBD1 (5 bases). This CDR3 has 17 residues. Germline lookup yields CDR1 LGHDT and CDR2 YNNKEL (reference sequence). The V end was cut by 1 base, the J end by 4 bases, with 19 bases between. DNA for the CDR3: TGTGCCAGCAGCCAAGTAGAGGGGTCGCGGGTACGCACTGAAGCTTTCTTT. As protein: CASSQVEGSRVRTEAFF. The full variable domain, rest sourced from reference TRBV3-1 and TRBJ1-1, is DTAVSQTPKYLVTQMGNDKSIKCEQNLGHDTMYWYKQDSKKFLKIMFSYNNKELIINETVPNRFSPKSPDKAHLNLHINSLELGDSAVYFCASSQVEGSRVRTEAFFGQGTRLTVV.

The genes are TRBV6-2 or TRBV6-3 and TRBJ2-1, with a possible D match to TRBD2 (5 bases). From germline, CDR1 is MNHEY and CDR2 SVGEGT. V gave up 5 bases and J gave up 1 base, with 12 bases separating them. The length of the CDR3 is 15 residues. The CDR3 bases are TGTGCCAGCAGTAAACTAGGACCATCCTACAATGAGCAGTTCTTC. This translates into CASSKLGPSYNEQFF.

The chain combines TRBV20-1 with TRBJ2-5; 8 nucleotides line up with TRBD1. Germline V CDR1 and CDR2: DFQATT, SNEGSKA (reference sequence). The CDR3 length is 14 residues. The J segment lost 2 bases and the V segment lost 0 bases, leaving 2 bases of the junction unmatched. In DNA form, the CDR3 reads TGCAGTGCTAGAGATGGGACAGGACAAGAGACCCAGTACTTC. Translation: CSARDGTGQETQYF.

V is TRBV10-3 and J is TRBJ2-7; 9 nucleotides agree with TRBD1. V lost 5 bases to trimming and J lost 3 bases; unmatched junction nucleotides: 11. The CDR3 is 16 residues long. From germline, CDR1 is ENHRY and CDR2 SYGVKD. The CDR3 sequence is CAISLDRGRGYYEQYF. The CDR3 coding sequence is TGTGCCATCAGTCTGGACAGGGGAAGAGGCTACTACGAGCAGTACTTC.

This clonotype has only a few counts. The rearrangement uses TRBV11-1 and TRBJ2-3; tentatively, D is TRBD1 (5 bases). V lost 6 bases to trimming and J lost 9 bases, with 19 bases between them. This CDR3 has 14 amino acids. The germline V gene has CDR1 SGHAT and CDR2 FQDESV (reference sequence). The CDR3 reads CASSPDPISGTQYF. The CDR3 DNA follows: TGTGCCAGCAGTCCAGACCCAATTTCAGGGACGCAGTATTTT. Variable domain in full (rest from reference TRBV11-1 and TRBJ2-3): EAEVAQSPRYKITEKSQAVAFWCDPISGHATLYWYRQILGQGPELLVQFQDESVVDDSQLPKDRFSAERLKGVDSTLKIQPAELGDSAMYLCASSPDPISGTQYFGPGTRLTVL.

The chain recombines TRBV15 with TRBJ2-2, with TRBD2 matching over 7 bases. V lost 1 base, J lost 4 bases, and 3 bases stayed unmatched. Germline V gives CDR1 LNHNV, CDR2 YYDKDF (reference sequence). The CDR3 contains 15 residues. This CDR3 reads CATSRAGGITGELFF. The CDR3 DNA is TGTGCCACCAGCAGAGCGGGAGGTATCACCGGGGAGCTGTTTTTT.

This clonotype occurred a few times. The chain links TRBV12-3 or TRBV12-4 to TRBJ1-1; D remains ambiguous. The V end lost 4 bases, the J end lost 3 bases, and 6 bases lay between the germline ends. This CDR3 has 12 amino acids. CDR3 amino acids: CASSSPHTEAFF. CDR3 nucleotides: TGTGCCAGCAGTTCCCCCCACACTGAAGCTTTCTTT.

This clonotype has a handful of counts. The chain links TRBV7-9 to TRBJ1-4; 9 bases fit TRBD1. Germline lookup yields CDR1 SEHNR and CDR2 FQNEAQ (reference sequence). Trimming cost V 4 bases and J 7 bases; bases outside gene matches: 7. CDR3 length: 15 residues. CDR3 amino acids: CASSSLTGGFEKLFF. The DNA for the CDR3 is TGTGCCAGCAGCTCACTTACAGGGGGCTTTGAAAAACTGTTTTTT.

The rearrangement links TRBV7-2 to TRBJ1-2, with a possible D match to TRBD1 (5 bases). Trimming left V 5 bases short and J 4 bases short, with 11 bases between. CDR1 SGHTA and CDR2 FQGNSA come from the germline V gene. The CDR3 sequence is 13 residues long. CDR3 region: CASSRDGAYGYTF. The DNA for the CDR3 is TGTGCCAGCAGCCGGGACGGAGCCTATGGCTACACCTTC.